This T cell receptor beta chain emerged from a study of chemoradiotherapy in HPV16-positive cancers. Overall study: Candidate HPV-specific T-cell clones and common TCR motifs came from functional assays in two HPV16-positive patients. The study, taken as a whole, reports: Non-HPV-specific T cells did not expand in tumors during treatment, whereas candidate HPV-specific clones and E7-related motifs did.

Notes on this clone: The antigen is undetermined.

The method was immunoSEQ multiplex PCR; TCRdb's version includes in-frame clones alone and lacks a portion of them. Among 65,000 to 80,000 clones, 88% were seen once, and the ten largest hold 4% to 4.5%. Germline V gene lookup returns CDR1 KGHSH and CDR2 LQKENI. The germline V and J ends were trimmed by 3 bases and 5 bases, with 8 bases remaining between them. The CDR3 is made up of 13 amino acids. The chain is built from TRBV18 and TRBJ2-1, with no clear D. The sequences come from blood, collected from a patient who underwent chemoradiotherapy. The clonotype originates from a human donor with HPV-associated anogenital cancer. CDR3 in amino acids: CASSPPVDNEQFF. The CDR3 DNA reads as TGTGCCAGCTCACCTCCGGTCGACAATGAGCAGTTCTTC.